This T cell receptor beta chain was obtained from a study of long-term antiretroviral therapy in people with HIV. This clone was observed a few times. Its antigen is still unknown. The CDR3 has 15 residues. Germline values: CDR1 SGHTA, CDR2 FQGTGA. With V trimmed by 2 bases and J by 4 bases, 5 bases remained unmatched. Broader study findings: On ART adherence, viral resistance or therapy changes, no data were available. The study found that diversity rose after ART but stayed below transplant donor controls.

Version v3.0 of the immunoSEQ assay ran at survey level. Some clones are missing from TCRdb's copy, which holds only in-frame ones; the method was immunoSEQ multiplex PCR. This table holds under 35,000 clones, around 90% found once. The receptor was isolated from a man aged 18 to 29 with HIV. Sample: unsorted PBMCs, taken 1.1 years after starting antiretroviral therapy. The rearrangement links TRBV7-3 to TRBJ2-3; TRBD1 matches at 8 bases. The CDR3 sequence: CASSLSAGGPDTQYF. CDR3 bases: TGTGCCAGCAGCTTATCGGCAGGGGGCCCAGATACGCAGTATTTT.